This T cell receptor beta chain was documented in a study of cytomegalovirus exposure and HLA in healthy donors. Study details: An earlier analysis found 117 million unique TCR beta sequences from around 180 million T cells. Study-wide results and limits: Some V segments could not be told apart, so they were left out, TRBV6-2 and TRBV6-3 among them. The listing of 150 or so TCR beta chains classed them as cytomegalovirus-associated. Prior analysis indicated that the majority of TCR beta V segments exhibited productivity approximately 87% or approximately 30% of the time.

The CDR3 is made up of 15 amino acids. In germline, CDR1 is SGHDT, CDR2 YYEEEE. J gave up 1 base and V 3 bases, and 4 bases lay outside the gene matches. In regard to this clone: The target antigen is unknown.

The PCR contained 60 Vbeta and 13 Jbeta primers. This table comes from immunoSEQ multiplex PCR, and its TCRdb copy is limited to in-frame clones, with some not included. The sample spans around 75,000 clones; the ten largest clones claim approximately 5%. Sample: PBMCs. The receptor was isolated from a man aged 40-49 years in good health and CMV-seronegative. The rearrangement uses TRBV5-6 and TRBJ1-3; 7 nucleotides agree with TRBD1. CDR3 sequence: CASSWKGASGNTIYF. The CDR3 DNA reads as TGTGCCAGCAGCTGGAAGGGGGCGTCTGGAAACACCATATATTTT. Together with reference TRBV5-6 and TRBJ1-3, the CDR3 gives the full variable domain: DAGVTQSPTHLIKTRGQQVTLRCSPKSGHDTVSWYQQALGQGPQFIFQYYEEEERQRGNFPDRFSGHQFPNYSSELNVNALLLGDSALYLCASSWKGASGNTIYFGEGSWLTVV.